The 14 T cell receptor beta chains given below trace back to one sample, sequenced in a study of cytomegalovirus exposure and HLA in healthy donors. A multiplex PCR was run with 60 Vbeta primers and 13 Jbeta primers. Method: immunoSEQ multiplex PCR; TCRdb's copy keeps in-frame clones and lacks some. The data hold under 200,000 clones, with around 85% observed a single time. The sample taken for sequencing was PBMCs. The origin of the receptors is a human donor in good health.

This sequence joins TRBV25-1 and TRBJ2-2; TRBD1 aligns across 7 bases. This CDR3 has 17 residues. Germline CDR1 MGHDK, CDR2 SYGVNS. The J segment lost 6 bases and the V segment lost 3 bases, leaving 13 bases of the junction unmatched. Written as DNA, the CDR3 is TGTGCCAGCAGTGACTTTACCCCGGGACAGATGGCCGGGGAGCTGTTTTTT. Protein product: CASSDFTPGQMAGELFF.

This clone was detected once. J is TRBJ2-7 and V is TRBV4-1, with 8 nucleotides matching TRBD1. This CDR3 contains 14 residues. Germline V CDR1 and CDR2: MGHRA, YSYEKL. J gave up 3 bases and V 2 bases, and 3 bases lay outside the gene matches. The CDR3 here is CASSQRTGLYEQYF. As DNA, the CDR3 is TGCGCCAGCAGCCAACGGACAGGGCTCTACGAGCAGTACTTC.

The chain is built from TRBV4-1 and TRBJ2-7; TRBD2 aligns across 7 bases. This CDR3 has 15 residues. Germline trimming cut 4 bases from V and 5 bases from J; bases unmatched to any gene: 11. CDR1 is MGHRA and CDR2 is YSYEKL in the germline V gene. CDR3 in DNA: TGCGCCAGCAGCCCCACGGTTGGGGGGAGGGACGAGCAGTACTTC. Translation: CASSPTVGGRDEQYF.

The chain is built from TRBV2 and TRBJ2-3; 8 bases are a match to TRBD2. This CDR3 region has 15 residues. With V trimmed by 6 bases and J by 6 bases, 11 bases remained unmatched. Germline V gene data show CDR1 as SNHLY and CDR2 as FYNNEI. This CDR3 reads CASRPGLDFLDTQYF. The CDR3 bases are TGTGCCAGCAGGCCGGGACTAGATTTCTTGGATACGCAGTATTTT.

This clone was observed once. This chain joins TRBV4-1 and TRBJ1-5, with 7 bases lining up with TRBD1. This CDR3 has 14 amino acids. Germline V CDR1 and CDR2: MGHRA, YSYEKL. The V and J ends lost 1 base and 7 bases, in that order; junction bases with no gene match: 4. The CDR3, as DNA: TGCGCCAGCAGCCAAGGGCACAGGGGACAGCCCCAGCATTTT. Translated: CASSQGHRGQPQHF.

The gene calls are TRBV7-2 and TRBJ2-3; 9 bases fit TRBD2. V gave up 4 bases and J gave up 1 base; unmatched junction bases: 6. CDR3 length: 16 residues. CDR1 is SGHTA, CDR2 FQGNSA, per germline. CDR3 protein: CASSSRVAGGTDTQYF. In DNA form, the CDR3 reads TGTGCCAGCAGCTCCCGGGTAGCGGGGGGCACAGATACGCAGTATTTT.

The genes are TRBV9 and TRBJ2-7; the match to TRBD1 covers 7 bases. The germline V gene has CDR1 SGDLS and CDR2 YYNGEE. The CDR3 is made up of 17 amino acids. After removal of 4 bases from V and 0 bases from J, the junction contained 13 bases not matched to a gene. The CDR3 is CASSTTGQASSSYEQYF. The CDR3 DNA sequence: TGTGCCAGCAGCACCACAGGACAGGCCTCAAGCTCCTACGAGCAGTACTTC.

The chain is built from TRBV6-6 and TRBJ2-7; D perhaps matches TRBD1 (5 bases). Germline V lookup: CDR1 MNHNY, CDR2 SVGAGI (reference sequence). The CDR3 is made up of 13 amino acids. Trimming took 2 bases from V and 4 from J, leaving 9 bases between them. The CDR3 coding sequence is TGTGCCAGCAGTTACAACTCAGGGTACGAGCAGTACTTC. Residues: CASSYNSGYEQYF.

The CDR3 nucleotides are TGTGCCAGCAGTGATCGTGGGACTAGCGGGGCCGGGGGGAATGAGCAGTTCTTC. Protein sequence: CASSDRGTSGAGGNEQFF. The chain joins TRBV2 to TRBJ2-1; 13 bases map to TRBD2. This CDR3 is 18 amino acids long. Germline values: CDR1 SNHLY, CDR2 FYNNEI. After removal of 3 bases from V and 7 bases from J, the junction contained 12 bases not matched to a gene.

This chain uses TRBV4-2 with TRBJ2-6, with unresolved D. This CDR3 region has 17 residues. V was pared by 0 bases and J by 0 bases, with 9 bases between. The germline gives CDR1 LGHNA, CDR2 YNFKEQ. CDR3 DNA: TGTGCCAGCAGCCAAGATAAATCCGGCTCTGGGGCCAACGTCCTGACTTTC. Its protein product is CASSQDKSGSGANVLTF.

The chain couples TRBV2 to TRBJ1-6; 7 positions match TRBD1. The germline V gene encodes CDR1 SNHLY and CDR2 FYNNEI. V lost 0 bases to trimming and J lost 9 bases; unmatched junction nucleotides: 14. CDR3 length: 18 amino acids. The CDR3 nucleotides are TGTGCCAGCAGTGAAGCTACGCCTGGGACAGCTCTAAGTTCACCCCTCCACTTT. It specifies CASSEATPGTALSSPLHF.

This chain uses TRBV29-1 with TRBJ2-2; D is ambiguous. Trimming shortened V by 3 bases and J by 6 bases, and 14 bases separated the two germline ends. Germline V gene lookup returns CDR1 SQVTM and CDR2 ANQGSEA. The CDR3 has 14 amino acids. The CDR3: CSVEREVTAGELFF. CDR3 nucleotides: TGCAGCGTTGAGCGAGAGGTAACGGCCGGGGAGCTGTTTTTT.

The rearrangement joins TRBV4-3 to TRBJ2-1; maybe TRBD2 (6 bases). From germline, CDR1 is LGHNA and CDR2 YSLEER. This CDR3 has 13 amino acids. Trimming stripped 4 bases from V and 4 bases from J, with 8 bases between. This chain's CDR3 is CASSRGEYNEQFF. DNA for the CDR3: TGCGCCAGCAGCCGGGGGGAATACAATGAGCAGTTCTTC.

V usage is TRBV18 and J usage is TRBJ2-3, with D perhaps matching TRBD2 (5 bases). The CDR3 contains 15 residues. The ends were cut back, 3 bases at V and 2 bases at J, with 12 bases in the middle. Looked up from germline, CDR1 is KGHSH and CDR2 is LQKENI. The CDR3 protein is CASSPRGLDTDTQYF. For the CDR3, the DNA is TGTGCCAGCTCACCCCGGGGTCTCGACACAGATACGCAGTATTTT.